The T cell receptor (beta chain) under discussion was sequenced for a study of blood T cell repertoires in COVID-19. About the research overall: Spain, Italy and the United States supplied samples that represented acute and convalescent COVID-19. PBMCs, B-cell-depleted T cells, or T cells provided the cDNA or gDNA that made up the material.

Source study methods: Counts of nucleated cells, estimated from reference gene primer amplification, were obtained. Assay: immunoSEQ multiplex PCR; the TCRdb copy retains only in-frame clones and omits some. D and trimming come from the DNA, and the V and J calls and clone size come from that table. The data show 180,000 or so clones, approximately 90% seen once. V lost 10 bases and J 1 base, leaving 17 bases between the germline ends. CDR3 length equals 14 residues. Germline V gene data show CDR1 as MNHEY and CDR2 as SVGAGI. V is TRBV6-5 and J is TRBJ2-7; D might be TRBD1 (7 bases). The TCR comes from a woman younger than 45 with acute or convalescent COVID-19. The sequenced sample consisted of peripheral blood. The CDR3 nucleotides read TGTGCCACGCGGCCTCAGGGGGGTTCCTACGAGCAGTACTTC. This gives the protein CATRPQGGSYEQYF.